This entry features one T cell receptor beta chain sequence. This entry belongs to a study of cytomegalovirus exposure and HLA in healthy donors. PCR amplification relied on 60 Vbeta primers (plus 13 Jbeta primers). The data were produced by immunoSEQ multiplex PCR, yet TCRdb's version contains in-frame clones alone and is incomplete. This sample contains 120,000 to 150,000 clones. Sequencing was performed on PBMCs. The TCR originated in a woman aged 18-35 years in good health and CMV-seronegative.

The CDR3: CAWSRGVMNTEAFF. CDR3 sequence (DNA): TGTGCCTGGAGCCGGGGAGTAATGAACACTGAAGCTTTCTTT. The chain uses TRBV30 and TRBJ1-1; D is unresolved. The CDR3 totals 14 residues. The V end lost 3 bases, the J end lost 0 bases, and 11 bases lay between the germline ends. The germline V gene has CDR1 GTSNPN and CDR2 SVGIG (reference sequence).